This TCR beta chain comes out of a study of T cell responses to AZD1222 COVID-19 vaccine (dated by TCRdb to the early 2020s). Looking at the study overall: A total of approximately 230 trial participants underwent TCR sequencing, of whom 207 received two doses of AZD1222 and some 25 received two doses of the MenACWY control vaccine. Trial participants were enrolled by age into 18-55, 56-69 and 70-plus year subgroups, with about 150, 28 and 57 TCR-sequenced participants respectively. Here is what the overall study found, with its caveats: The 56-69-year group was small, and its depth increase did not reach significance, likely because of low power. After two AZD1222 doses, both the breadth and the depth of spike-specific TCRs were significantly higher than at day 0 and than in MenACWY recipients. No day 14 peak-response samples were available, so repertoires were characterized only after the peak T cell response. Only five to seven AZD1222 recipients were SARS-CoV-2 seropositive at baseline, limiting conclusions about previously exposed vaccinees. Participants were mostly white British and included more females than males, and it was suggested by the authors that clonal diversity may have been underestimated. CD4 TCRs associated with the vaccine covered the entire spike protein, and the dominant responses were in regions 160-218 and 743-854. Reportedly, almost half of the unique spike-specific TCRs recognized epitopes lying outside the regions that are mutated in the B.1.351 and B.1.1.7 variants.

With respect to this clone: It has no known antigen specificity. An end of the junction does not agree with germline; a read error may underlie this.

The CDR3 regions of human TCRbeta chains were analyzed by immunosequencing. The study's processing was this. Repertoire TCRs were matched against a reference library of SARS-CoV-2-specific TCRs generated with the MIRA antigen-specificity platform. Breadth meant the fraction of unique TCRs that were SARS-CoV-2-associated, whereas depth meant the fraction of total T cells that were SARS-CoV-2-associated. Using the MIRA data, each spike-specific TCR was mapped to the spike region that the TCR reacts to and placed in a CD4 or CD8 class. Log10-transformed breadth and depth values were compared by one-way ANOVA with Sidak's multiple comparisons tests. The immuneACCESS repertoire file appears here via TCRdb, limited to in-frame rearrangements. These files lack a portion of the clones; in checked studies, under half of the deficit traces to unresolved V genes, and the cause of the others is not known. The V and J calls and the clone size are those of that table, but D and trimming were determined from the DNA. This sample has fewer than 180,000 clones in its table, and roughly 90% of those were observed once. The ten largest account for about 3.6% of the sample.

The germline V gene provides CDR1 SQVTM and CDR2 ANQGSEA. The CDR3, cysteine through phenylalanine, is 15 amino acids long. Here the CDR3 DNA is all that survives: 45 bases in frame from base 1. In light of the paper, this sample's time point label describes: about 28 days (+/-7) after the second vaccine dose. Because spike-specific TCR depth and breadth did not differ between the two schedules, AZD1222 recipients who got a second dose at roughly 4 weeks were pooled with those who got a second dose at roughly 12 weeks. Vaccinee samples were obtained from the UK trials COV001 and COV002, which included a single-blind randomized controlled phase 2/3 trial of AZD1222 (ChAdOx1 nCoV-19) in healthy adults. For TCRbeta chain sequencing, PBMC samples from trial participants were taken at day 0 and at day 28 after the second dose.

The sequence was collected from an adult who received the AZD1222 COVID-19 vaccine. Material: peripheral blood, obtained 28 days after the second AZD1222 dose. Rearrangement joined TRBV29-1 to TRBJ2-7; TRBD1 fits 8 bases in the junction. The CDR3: CSVEEGTGHLYEQYF. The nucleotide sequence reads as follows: TGCAGCGTCGAAGAAGGGACAGGCCACCTCTACGAGCAGTACTTC.